The T cell receptor beta chain under discussion was sequenced for a study of cytomegalovirus exposure and HLA in healthy donors (dated by TCRdb to about 2017). In terms of the full investigation: An earlier analysis of roughly 610 of the donors reported about 300 Gb of sequence data and 95 million to 130 million unique TCR beta sequences obtained from roughly 170 million T cells. The study aimed to test whether cataloging public T cell receptors could reveal signatures of past pathogen exposure. Donor age, sex, ethnicity and CMV serostatus were compiled alongside the repertoire data. Rather than drawing on any new phenotypic data, the later analysis identified candidate immune exposures from TCR beta sequences and the way those sequences occurred across donors. Both class I and class II loci were covered by HLA typing, at four-digit resolution. Across some 400 genotyped donors of the cohort, an average of about 220,000 unique TCR beta nucleotide sequences per donor were sequenced, and about a sixth of those sequences were non-productive. Every discovery cohort repertoire had been produced on one sequencing platform. To predict cytomegalovirus infection status, the study combined high-throughput TCR immunosequencing, statistical association of individual TCRs with disease status, and machine learning. Among the roughly 400 genotyped donors, approximately 76% belonged to the genetic ancestry cluster associated with self-reported Caucasian donors. A later analysis re-analyzed previously published TCR beta repertoires from about 730 donors and added high-resolution HLA genotyping to study TCR occurrence patterns. In addition to the first cohort of around 670 subjects, a separate validation cohort of some 120 different subjects was used. Several DR-DQ haplotypes were handled as single units for association and clustering because linkage in the cohort was strong. Typing coverage varied by locus: about 620-640 donors for A, B, C, DRB1 and DQB1; 522 for DQA1; approximately 610 for DPA1; roughly 450 for DPB1. In an earlier analysis of over 550 of the donors, high-throughput TCR beta sequencing was used to judge whether each TCR beta V gene segment behaved as functional or pseudogenic. Using immunosequencing, the study profiled T cell repertoires from 550 to 750 subjects and related those repertoires to cytomegalovirus serostatus. An early release that covered about 600 HLA-typed donors contained approximately 300 gigabases of sequencing data and some 87 million unique TCR sequences. A later genetic analysis took genome-wide SNP genotypes for about 65% of the roughly 670 donors and used that subset as a discovery cohort. Points the paper makes about the study in general: It was suggested by the authors that the approach could potentially be generalized to other disease states and immunological phenotypes. The sequencing pipeline was judged likely to have produced a cluster of highly shared sequence variants as a technical artifact. In an earlier analysis of 587 of the donors, most TCR beta V segments were observed in productive rearrangements about 90% or about 30% of the time, broadly matching IMGT annotations. The classifier was reported to diagnose cytomegalovirus status with high specificity and sensitivity in both the original cohort and the validation cohort. In a later analysis, about 17,000 TCR beta sequences were associated with specific HLA alleles at a false discovery rate of 0.05. Some IMGT-functional V segments, including TRBV6-2 and TRBV6-3, could not be distinguished by the 87-base-pair reads and were therefore excluded. When HLA alleles, especially DR and DQ, strongly co-occurred, TCR associations were difficult to assign to individual alleles. The study gave a list of 150 to 200 TCR beta chains associated with cytomegalovirus. While some public TCRs were present in many individuals, most TCR sequences turned up only very rarely across donors. In a later genetic analysis, a missense DCLRE1C variant was associated with V-gene and J-gene trimming of TCR beta chains, and the association was replicated in an independent cohort. In a later genetic analysis, fewer N-insertions in productive TCRs were reported among donors in an Asian-associated ancestry cluster than the approximately 630-donor mean. The only immune exposure information available for the cohort was CMV serostatus. In a later analysis, HLA-associated TCR beta chains were found to be more clonally expanded and to have lower generation probabilities than equally common non-associated chains. The presence/absence analyses assumed that sequencing depth was roughly uniform across donors, and that assumption may not be true. Only TCR beta chains were sequenced in this cohort, and the absence of alpha or paired-chain data limited detectable features. In a later analysis, several top co-occurrence clusters were reported to appear linked to parvovirus B19, influenza, CMV and Epstein-Barr virus. Because counts were too low, about 15 rarely observed V segments, including chromosome 9 orphons, were left out of the earlier analysis of a few hundred of the donors. In vitro tests confirmed that a few of the cytomegalovirus-associated TCR beta chains recognize cytomegalovirus antigens. A further reported finding was that TCR beta sequences accurately predicted the HLA-A and HLA-B alleles for most subjects in the first cohort. In a later analysis, most CMV-associated TCR beta chains were found to appear HLA-restricted, with HLA associations seemingly driven largely by CMV exposure. Linkage disequilibrium might explain the correlated functional status among segregating V segments, but an unknown experimental factor could not be excluded. In a later analysis, TCR association rates were found to vary across HLA loci, with the most associated TCRs seen for DRB1 alleles and the fewest for HLA-C alleles. Because some donors lacked HLA typing at each locus, the association tests relied only on the typed subset.

Libraries came from the immunoSEQ multiplex PCR assay. For the multiplex PCR, a mixture combining 60 forward primers for TCR Vbeta segments and 13 reverse primers for TCR Jbeta segments was used. The CDR3 region of rearranged TCR beta genes was amplified from genomic DNA with a multiplex PCR assay. On the Illumina HiSeq System, the amplified TCR beta libraries were sequenced as 87-base-pair reads. Concerning the study's data processing: In a later analysis, roughly 80 million unique TCR beta chains were counted across the approximately 620 repertoires, and around 10 million of these chains were shared by at least two donors. To remove PCR and sequencing errors, raw reads were error-corrected and collapsed into unique sequences using a nearest-neighbor algorithm that merged closely related sequences. CDR3 sequences were aligned to IMGT reference sequences to assign V, D and J gene segments. For a sequence to be retained, at least a six-nucleotide match to both a V gene segment and a J gene segment was required. A rearrangement counted as productive if the CDR3 had no stop codons and remained in frame with V and J, and every other rearrangement counted as non-productive. CDR3 was defined by IMGT convention, running from the second conserved V-encoded cysteine to the conserved J-encoded phenylalanine. The earlier analysis of about 590 of the donors excluded sequences that lacked an unambiguous match to a single V gene segment. An earlier analysis of around 600 of the donors classified V segments as functional when productive rearrangements were above 56.7% and as segregating when the standard deviation between donors was above 5%. A statistical classification framework was developed to diagnose cytomegalovirus status using the catalog of TCR beta chain sequences. In a later analysis, TCR nucleotide sequences were compared against IMGT/GENE-DB human TR gene sequences so that V and J genes could be assigned. In a later analysis, CDR3 sequences and most-parsimonious VDJ recombination scenarios were assigned using the TCRdist pipeline. A later analysis defined each TCR beta chain by its CDR3 amino acid sequence plus V-gene family, and excluded reads lacking a unique V-gene family. To address suspected cross-contamination and a sequencing artifact, a later analysis removed 550 to 750 highly shared, low-generation-probability nucleotide sequences. A later analysis calculated a clonal expansion index for each public chain from normalized within-repertoire ranks of inferred template counts. Generation probabilities in a later analysis came from a VDJ recombination model fitted to out-of-frame rearrangements, and those results were checked against IGoR. In a later analysis, TCR-TCR, TCR-HLA and TCR-CMV co-occurrence was scored with hypergeometric tests, and a repertoire-size bias correction was applied to TCR pairs. False discovery rates were estimated in a later analysis by permuting HLA or CMV assignments 20 times. In a later analysis, co-occurring TCRs were grouped using DBSCAN, and TCRdist sequence similarity was added for clustering within HLA-allele-positive subsets. Co-occurrence clustering excluded repertoires with fewer than 30,000 or more than 120,000 public chains, plus five with anomalous nucleotide sharing. Here the immuneACCESS table is served through TCRdb, limited to in-frame sequences with V and J called. Missing clones are a known gap in these copies; in checked studies unresolved V genes cover under half, and the rest lacks a known reason. The V and J calls and the clone size are those of that table, but D and trimming were determined from the DNA. Here the sample has about 88,000 clones; 85% to 90% occur a single time. Less than 2.5% of the sample is taken by the ten largest.

Its CDR3 holds 15 amino acids, cysteine through phenylalanine. The entry retains the CDR3 DNA only, 45 bases that are in frame from base 1. The germline V gene (reference sequence) sets CDR1 to SEHNR and CDR2 to FQNEAQ. In total, approximately 610 healthy bone marrow donors made up the cohort. At the time of sampling, all cohort members were nominally healthy, though unrecorded immune exposures were likely present. The donor tested CMV seronegative and was one of the 352 seronegative cohort members. A peripheral blood sample was collected from each donor, and TCR beta sequencing was performed on peripheral blood mononuclear cells. Genomic DNA extraction from the blood cell samples was performed with the Qiagen DNeasy Blood Extraction Kit. This clone has just a few counts. It has no known antigen specificity. A junction boundary mismatches the germline segment, possibly from a read error.

The sequence joins TRBV7-9 to TRBJ2-5, and 10 junction bases match TRBD1. The specimen sequenced was PBMCs. This TCR was sampled from a young man in good health and CMV-seronegative. The DNA sequence is TGTTCCAGCAGCTTGAAGACAGGGGGCATCGAGACCCAGTACTTC. This is translated as CSSSLKTGGIETQYF.